These T cell receptor beta chains were read from a single sample in a study of metastatic and nonmetastatic thyroid tumors. TCRdb re-clonotyped the PCR reads via MiXCR. This table holds roughly 20,000 clones, approximately 16% found once. Material for sequencing was blood. All receptors come from a male donor with papillary thyroid cancer or a benign thyroid nodule (not recorded which). Some clones in this sample may be carry-over from other donors' samples. Both conserved end residues are part of each CDR3. A D gene is named only where the DNA matches it firmly. Size is omitted from some rows. Given values are once, few, many or a class for expanded clones.

D gene: TRBD1; J gene: TRBJ1-1; V gene: TRBV6-1; clone size: many; CDR3 length: 13; CDR3 DNA: TGTGCCAGCACCGAGACAGGGGGTCTTGAAGCTTTCTTT; CDR3 protein: CASTETGGLEAFF
D gene: NA; J gene: TRBJ1-1; V gene: TRBV3-1; clone size: NA; CDR3 length: 14; CDR3 DNA: TGTGCCAGCCAGGGACCCCCGACGGACACTGAAGCTTTCTTT; CDR3 protein: CASQGPPTDTEAFF
D gene: NA; J gene: TRBJ2-2; V gene: TRBV7-9; clone size: once; CDR3 length: 15; CDR3 DNA: TGTGCCAGCAGCTACAAGGATTCGAACACCGGGGAGCTGTTTTTT; CDR3 protein: CASSYKDSNTGELFF
D gene: NA; J gene: TRBJ1-2; V gene: TRBV6-1; clone size: NA; CDR3 length: 14; CDR3 DNA: TGTGCCAGCATCGAAAGGTCAGGGACCTGGAAGCACACCTTC; CDR3 protein: CASIERSGTWKHTF
D gene: TRBD1; J gene: TRBJ2-1; V gene: TRBV28; clone size: many; CDR3 length: 18; CDR3 DNA: TGTGCCAGCAGTTACCCGTTCCCGGAGGGACAGGGGGCAGGTGAGCAGTTCTTC; CDR3 protein: CASSYPFPEGQGAGEQFF
D gene: NA; J gene: TRBJ2-3; V gene: TRBV24-1; clone size: many; CDR3 length: 15; CDR3 DNA: TGTGCCACTTCACCGACAGGGACTAGCACAGATACGCAGTATTTT; CDR3 protein: CATSPTGTSTDTQYF
D gene: NA; J gene: TRBJ2-7; V gene: TRBV5-1; clone size: many; CDR3 length: 15; CDR3 DNA: TGCGCCAGCCAAATAGGGGACGAGAGCTCCTACGAGCAGTACTTC; CDR3 protein: CASQIGDESSYEQYF
D gene: NA; J gene: TRBJ2-7; V gene: TRBV12-3/TRBV12-4; clone size: NA; CDR3 length: 15; CDR3 DNA: TGTGCCAGCAGTTTAGCGGCGGGACGCTCCTACGAGCAGTACTTC; CDR3 protein: CASSLAAGRSYEQYF
D gene: NA; J gene: TRBJ2-1; V gene: TRBV15; clone size: many; CDR3 length: 15; CDR3 DNA: TGTGCCACCAGCACCTATCCCCGGGGGGCCTATGAGCAGTTCTTC; CDR3 protein: CATSTYPRGAYEQFF
D gene: TRBD2; J gene: TRBJ2-1; V gene: TRBV20-1; clone size: NA; CDR3 length: 17; CDR3 DNA: TGCAGTGCGGGGGGGCCGGGACTAGCGGGATTGGGGAATGAGCAGTTCTTC; CDR3 protein: CSAGGPGLAGLGNEQFF
D gene: TRBD1; J gene: TRBJ1-3; V gene: TRBV11-1; clone size: NA; CDR3 length: 18; CDR3 DNA: TGTGCCAGCAGCTCACCAACCCCGGGGACAGGCATCGGAAACACCATATATTTT; CDR3 protein: CASSSPTPGTGIGNTIYF
D gene: NA; J gene: TRBJ2-7; V gene: TRBV6-1; clone size: NA; CDR3 length: 14; CDR3 DNA: TGTGCCAGCACTGGGGGGCCAGAGAACTACGAGCAGTACTTC; CDR3 protein: CASTGGPENYEQYF
D gene: TRBD2; J gene: TRBJ2-7; V gene: TRBV12-3/TRBV12-4; clone size: medium-sized; CDR3 length: 13; CDR3 DNA: TGTGCCAGCAGTTTAGCGCGGGGGTACGAGCAGTACTTC; CDR3 protein: CASSLARGYEQYF
D gene: NA; J gene: TRBJ2-3; V gene: TRBV28; clone size: many; CDR3 length: 15; CDR3 DNA: TGTGCCAGCAGCGCGGGACAGTACTCCACAGATACGCAGTATTTT; CDR3 protein: CASSAGQYSTDTQYF
D gene: NA; J gene: TRBJ1-3; V gene: TRBV30; clone size: medium-sized; CDR3 length: 13; CDR3 DNA: TGTGCCTGGAGTGTTACCGGAAGAAACACCATATATTTT; CDR3 protein: CAWSVTGRNTIYF
D gene: TRBD2; J gene: TRBJ2-3; V gene: TRBV28; clone size: NA; CDR3 length: 17; CDR3 DNA: TGTGCCAGCAGTCCCCAAAGTAGCGGGAGGGACACAGATAAGAAGTATTTT; CDR3 protein: CASSPQSSGRDTDKKYF
D gene: NA; J gene: TRBJ1-2; V gene: TRBV28; clone size: many; CDR3 length: 17; CDR3 DNA: TGTGCCAGCAGTTCCGCTTATATCAAAGGGCCCGGCTATGGCTACACCTTC; CDR3 protein: CASSSAYIKGPGYGYTF
D gene: TRBD1; J gene: TRBJ2-7; V gene: TRBV20-1; clone size: many; CDR3 length: 13; CDR3 DNA: TGCAGCGCCATACCACGGACAGGGTACGAGCAGTACTTC; CDR3 protein: CSAIPRTGYEQYF
D gene: NA; J gene: TRBJ1-1; V gene: TRBV5-1; clone size: many; CDR3 length: 16; CDR3 DNA: TGCGCCAGCAGCTTCGGGAATAGTTTATTGAACACTGAAGCTTTCTTT; CDR3 protein: CASSFGNSLLNTEAFF
D gene: TRBD2; J gene: TRBJ2-1; V gene: TRBV4-1; clone size: many; CDR3 length: 15; CDR3 DNA: TGCGCCAGCCGGACTAGCGGGAGAGGAGGGAATGAGCAGTTCTTC; CDR3 protein: CASRTSGRGGNEQFF
D gene: NA; J gene: TRBJ2-7; V gene: TRBV27; clone size: few; CDR3 length: 14; CDR3 DNA: TGTGCCAGCAGCCAAGGAGGTGCAGCCTACGAGCAGTACTTC; CDR3 protein: CASSQGGAAYEQYF
D gene: TRBD1; J gene: TRBJ2-7; V gene: TRBV28; clone size: many; CDR3 length: 16; CDR3 DNA: TGTGCCAGCAGTTTTGAACCGGGACAGGGCTCCTACGAGCAGTACTTC; CDR3 protein: CASSFEPGQGSYEQYF
D gene: NA; J gene: TRBJ2-5; V gene: TRBV6-2/TRBV6-3; clone size: few; CDR3 length: 14; CDR3 DNA: TGTGCCAGCAGTTACTCTAGCGGCCAAGAGACCCAGTACTTC; CDR3 protein: CASSYSSGQETQYF
D gene: TRBD1; J gene: TRBJ1-1; V gene: TRBV7-9; clone size: NA; CDR3 length: 14; CDR3 DNA: TGTGCCAGCAACGTGGCGGGACAGGGCAATGAAGCTTTCTTT; CDR3 protein: CASNVAGQGNEAFF
D gene: TRBD2; J gene: TRBJ2-5; V gene: TRBV9; clone size: many; CDR3 length: 17; CDR3 DNA: TGTGCCAGCAGACCTCAAAGACTAGCGGGAGTTAGAGAGACCCAGTACTTC; CDR3 protein: CASRPQRLAGVRETQYF
D gene: NA; J gene: TRBJ1-4; V gene: TRBV15; clone size: many; CDR3 length: 14; CDR3 DNA: TGTGCCACCAGCGGGCAGATCTCTAATGAAAAACTGTTTTTT; CDR3 protein: CATSGQISNEKLFF
D gene: TRBD1; J gene: TRBJ2-7; V gene: TRBV28; clone size: few; CDR3 length: 18; CDR3 DNA: TGTGCCAGCAGTATACGTGGGACAGTCCTCGACCCCCCCTACGAGCAGTACTTC; CDR3 protein: CASSIRGTVLDPPYEQYF
D gene: NA; J gene: TRBJ2-7; V gene: TRBV12-3/TRBV12-4; clone size: many; CDR3 length: 14; CDR3 DNA: TGTGCCAGCAGTTTAGGACGGAACTCCTACGAGCAGTACTTC; CDR3 protein: CASSLGRNSYEQYF
D gene: NA; J gene: TRBJ1-5; V gene: TRBV7-2; clone size: NA; CDR3 length: 15; CDR3 DNA: TGTGCAAGCACCTCAAATCCCCAGGGTTATCAGCCCGAGCATTTT; CDR3 protein: CASTSNPQGYQPEHF
D gene: TRBD2; J gene: TRBJ2-7; V gene: TRBV11-3; clone size: NA; CDR3 length: 16; CDR3 DNA: TGTGCCAGCAGCTTAGATGGGCTAGCGGAGGGTTACGAGCAGTACTTC; CDR3 protein: CASSLDGLAEGYEQYF
D gene: NA; J gene: TRBJ2-5; V gene: TRBV5-1; clone size: many; CDR3 length: 15; CDR3 DNA: TGCGCCAGCAGCGGCGAGGGGGGTGGAGTTGAGACCCAGTACTTC; CDR3 protein: CASSGEGGGVETQYF
D gene: NA; J gene: TRBJ2-7; V gene: TRBV6-1; clone size: medium-sized; CDR3 length: 15; CDR3 DNA: TGTGCCAGCAGTGACTCAGGGTTGACAGTCTACGAGCAGTACTTC; CDR3 protein: CASSDSGLTVYEQYF
D gene: TRBD1; J gene: TRBJ2-7; V gene: TRBV6-1; clone size: many; CDR3 length: 16; CDR3 DNA: TGTGCCAGCAGTGTGGGACAGGCAAGGAGCTCCTACGAGCAGTACTTC; CDR3 protein: CASSVGQARSSYEQYF
D gene: TRBD2; J gene: TRBJ2-1; V gene: TRBV20-1; clone size: many; CDR3 length: 14; CDR3 DNA: TGCAGTGCTATACTAGCGGGAGGGTACAATGAGCAGTTCTTC; CDR3 protein: CSAILAGGYNEQFF
D gene: TRBD1; J gene: TRBJ2-7; V gene: TRBV4-2; clone size: NA; CDR3 length: 16; CDR3 DNA: TGTGCCATCAGCCAGGATCCGACAGGGGGCCTTGGGGAGCAGTACTTC; CDR3 protein: CAISQDPTGGLGEQYF
D gene: TRBD2; J gene: TRBJ2-1; V gene: TRBV5-1; clone size: NA; CDR3 length: 15; CDR3 DNA: TGCGCCAGCAGGGAAGGACTAGCGGCTTACAATGAGCAGTTCTTC; CDR3 protein: CASREGLAAYNEQFF
D gene: NA; J gene: TRBJ2-3; V gene: TRBV21-1; clone size: many; CDR3 length: 20; CDR3 DNA: TGTGCCAGCAGCACAGGGGGTTGGACTAGCGGTTCCCCTAGCACAGATACGCAGTATTTT; CDR3 protein: CASSTGGWTSGSPSTDTQYF
D gene: NA; J gene: TRBJ2-3; V gene: TRBV18; clone size: NA; CDR3 length: 14; CDR3 DNA: TGTGCCAGCTCACCACCGGAATCGGGGGATACGCAGTATTTT; CDR3 protein: CASSPPESGDTQYF
D gene: NA; J gene: TRBJ2-7; V gene: TRBV4-1; clone size: many; CDR3 length: 14; CDR3 DNA: TGCGCCAGCAGCCAAGTCGGACTGGTATACGAGCAGTACTTC; CDR3 protein: CASSQVGLVYEQYF
D gene: NA; J gene: TRBJ1-2; V gene: TRBV5-5; clone size: NA; CDR3 length: 13; CDR3 DNA: TGTGCCAGCAGCGAAGCTCCCAAAGTTGGCTACACCTTC; CDR3 protein: CASSEAPKVGYTF
D gene: NA; J gene: TRBJ2-7; V gene: TRBV5-6; clone size: many; CDR3 length: 14; CDR3 DNA: TGTGCCAGCAGCTCCGACGGACTGGGCCAGAGGCAGTACTTC; CDR3 protein: CASSSDGLGQRQYF
D gene: TRBD2; J gene: TRBJ2-1; V gene: TRBV5-1; clone size: many; CDR3 length: 17; CDR3 DNA: TGCGCCAGCAGCCCGGGGACTAGCGGGAAATCCTACAATGAGCAGTTCTTC; CDR3 protein: CASSPGTSGKSYNEQFF
D gene: NA; J gene: TRBJ1-1; V gene: TRBV20-1; clone size: NA; CDR3 length: 17; CDR3 DNA: TGCAGTGCTAGAGATTTGTTAGGGTTAGCGGTGAACACTGAAGCTTTCTTT; CDR3 protein: CSARDLLGLAVNTEAFF